The 19 T cell receptor beta chains below all came from one sample that was sequenced in a study of T cells after yellow fever vaccination. TCRdb reprocessed the 5' RACE reads with MiXCR, giving one entry per CDR3 protein. The data show fewer than 650,000 distinct CDR3 sequences, around a fifth seen once. Sequences were derived from PBMCs, sampled approximately 22 days after the first yellow fever vaccination. The source of these receptors is a man between 18 and 29 years old who received the YFV17D yellow fever vaccine.

This chain uses TRBV6-2 or TRBV6-3 with TRBJ1-3; D unresolved. The CDR3 consists of 16 residues. Trimming removed 6 bases at V and 2 bases at J, with 17 bases between. CDR1 and CDR2 from the germline V gene are MNHEY and SVGEGT. The CDR3 spells CASRKELPFTGNTIYF. In DNA, the CDR3 is TGTGCCAGCAGAAAGGAACTGCCCTTCACTGGAAACACCATATATTTT.

This clonotype was observed a few times. The CDR3 DNA reads as TGTGCCACCAGTGCGGGTGGAAGCACAGATACGCAGTATTTT. It yields the protein CATSAGGSTDTQYF. The chain links TRBV24-1 to TRBJ2-3; unclear D gene. Trimming took off 5 bases at V and 0 bases at J, with 8 bases between the two ends. The CDR3 has 14 residues. Germline V gene lookup returns CDR1 KGHDR and CDR2 SFDVKD.

The chain employs TRBV5-1 and TRBJ2-3, with TRBD2 as a possible D gene (5 bases). Germline values: CDR1 SGHRS, CDR2 YFSETQ. The ends were cut back, 1 base at V and 2 bases at J, with 11 bases in the middle. The CDR3 spans 15 residues. Here the CDR3 reads CASSLLAGHTDTQYF. The DNA for the CDR3 is TGCGCCAGCAGCTTGCTAGCCGGTCACACAGATACGCAGTATTTT.

This clonotype was counted between two and nine times. The CDR3 loop reads CASSQDSGLPAKNIQYF. CDR3 nucleotide sequence: TGTGCCAGCAGCCAAGATTCGGGACTCCCAGCCAAAAACATTCAGTACTTC. This chain joins TRBV4-2 and TRBJ2-4; tentatively, D is TRBD2 (6 bases). V was pared by 0 bases and J by 0 bases, with 12 bases between. The CDR3 is made up of 17 amino acids. Germline V gene lookup returns CDR1 LGHNA and CDR2 YNFKEQ.

V gene TRBV12-3 or TRBV12-4 combines with J gene TRBJ2-2; TRBD1 matches at 8 bases. With V trimmed by 5 bases and J by 4 bases, 3 bases remained unmatched. This CDR3 is 14 amino acids long. CDR3 DNA sequence: TGTGCCAGCAGTCGACAGGGGAGCACCGGGGAGCTGTTTTTT. This sequence encodes CASSRQGSTGELFF.

This clonotype has a count of ten or more. The rearrangement links TRBV9 to TRBJ2-1; D is ambiguous. Germline CDR1 reads SGDLS; CDR2 reads YYNGEE. The V end was cut by 4 bases, the J end by 1 base, with 9 bases between. The CDR3 sequence is 14 residues long. The CDR3 DNA sequence: TGTGCCAGCAGCCCCGGGTTTTCCTACAATGAGCAGTTCTTC. Residues: CASSPGFSYNEQFF. Full variable domain (missing parts from reference TRBV9 and TRBJ2-1): DSGVTQTPKHLITATGQRVTLRCSPRSGDLSVYWYQQSLDQGLQFLIQYYNGEERAKGNILERFSAQQFPDLHSELNLSSLELGDSALYFCASSPGFSYNEQFFGPGTRLTVL.

The chain couples TRBV5-1 to TRBJ1-6, with no clear D. The V gene lost 0 bases and the J gene lost 2 bases, with 6 bases spanning the gap. Germline values: CDR1 SGHRS, CDR2 YFSETQ. The CDR3 runs 15 residues. DNA for the CDR3: TGCGCCAGCAGCTTGGTTTGGGCCTATAATTCACCCCTCCACTTT. Amino acids: CASSLVWAYNSPLHF.

CDR3 bases: TGCAGTGCTAGCAGGCCCGGCGGCACCGGGGAGCTGTTTTTT. It codes for CSASRPGGTGELFF. This rearrangement joins TRBV20-1 to TRBJ2-2, with D unclear. The germline CDR1 and CDR2 sequences are DFQATT and SNEGSKA (reference sequence). V was shortened by 3 bases and J by 4 bases, with 12 bases between the two germline ends. The CDR3 sequence is 14 residues long.

This clonotype was picked up a small number of times. The chain uses TRBV5-1 and TRBJ1-2; D is unresolved. This CDR3 comprises 15 residues. Trimming removed 1 base at V and 2 bases at J, with 12 bases between. CDR1 SGHRS and CDR2 YFSETQ come from the germline V gene. In DNA, the CDR3 is TGCGCCAGCAGCTTGCAACCTACGGGGAACTATGGCTACACCTTC. Translation gives CASSLQPTGNYGYTF.

The chain employs TRBV20-1 and TRBJ2-5; D might be TRBD1 or TRBD2, each matching 5 bases. Germline assignment: CDR1 DFQATT and CDR2 SNEGSKA (reference sequence). The CDR3 has 13 amino acids. V lost 5 bases to trimming and J lost 4 bases, with 14 bases between them. CDR3 nucleotides: TGCAGTGCTGGCTCCGTTGGGGGAGAGACCCAGTACTTC. Residues: CSAGSVGGETQYF.

V usage is TRBV4-1 and J usage is TRBJ2-5, with D uncertain. Between the trimmed V and J ends, which lost 0 bases and 1 base, there was a span of 30 bases. Per the germline V gene, CDR1 is MGHRA and CDR2 is YSYEKL. The CDR3 totals 22 residues. The CDR3 DNA follows: TGCGCCAGCAGCCAAGATGCAGGTGGGGTCGCCAGACTTCGAGGCCGCCAAGAGACCCAGTACTTC. Translated, it gives CASSQDAGGVARLRGRQETQYF.

This chain joins TRBV28 and TRBJ2-5; D is possibly TRBD1 or TRBD2 (6 bases each). Germline V gives CDR1 MDHEN, CDR2 SYDVKM. The CDR3 runs 14 residues. Trimming removed 7 bases at V and 1 base at J, with 13 bases between. The CDR3 DNA sequence: TGTGCCAGCAAAGAAGGGGGGCTCCAAGAGACCCAGTACTTC. It codes for CASKEGGLQETQYF. The full variable domain, in which reference TRBV28 and TRBJ2-5 provide the parts outside the CDR3, is DVKVTQSSRYLVKRTGEKVFLECVQDMDHENMFWYRQDPGLGLRLIYFSYDVKMKEKGDIPEGYSVSREKKERFSLILESASTNQTSMYLCASKEGGLQETQYFGPGTRLLVL.

This clonotype was counted only a few times. The chain employs TRBV4-1 and TRBJ2-2; TRBD1 is a possible D gene (6 bases). V lost 0 bases and J lost 1, with 21 bases in between. CDR1 is MGHRA, CDR2 YSYEKL, per germline. The CDR3 contains 20 residues. CDR3: CASSQDWRIAYRVNTGELFF. DNA for the CDR3: TGCGCCAGCAGCCAAGATTGGAGGATTGCTTACAGGGTGAACACCGGGGAGCTGTTTTTT.

This clonotype was observed a few times. The chain joins TRBV7-9 to TRBJ1-1; maybe TRBD1 (5 bases). This CDR3 contains 14 residues. Trimming removed 7 bases from V and 10 bases from J, with 22 bases in between. The germline CDR1 and CDR2 sequences are SEHNR and FQNEAQ (reference sequence). This CDR3 is CASIPRGLPMGAFF. In nucleotides, the CDR3 is TGTGCCAGCATTCCCCGGGGACTCCCTATGGGAGCTTTCTTT.

The chain carries TRBV7-2 and TRBJ2-5; no definite D call. This CDR3 spans 12 amino acids. The V end lost 6 bases, the J end lost 5 bases, and 10 bases lay between the germline ends. The germline CDR1 and CDR2 sequences are SGHTA and FQGNSA. The CDR3 protein is CASSLFGETQYF. The CDR3 DNA sequence: TGTGCCAGCAGTTTATTTGGGGAGACCCAGTACTTC.

This clonotype has ten or more counts. The CDR3 nucleotides read TGTGCCACCAGCAGAGGGGACAGGGGGCATACGCAGTATTTT. Its protein product is CATSRGDRGHTQYF. This chain uses TRBV15 with TRBJ2-3; 12 bases map to TRBD1. CDR3 size: 14 residues. V trimming: 1 base; J trimming: 7 bases; junction bases outside the gene matches: 0. Germline V gives CDR1 LNHNV, CDR2 YYDKDF (reference sequence).

Only a few counts were recorded for this clonotype. The chain couples TRBV5-1 to TRBJ1-5, with D maybe TRBD1 (5 bases). The CDR3 is made up of 13 amino acids. Germline CDR1 SGHRS, CDR2 YFSETQ. Trimming left V 5 bases short and J 3 bases short, with 9 bases between. CDR3 coding DNA: TGCGCCAGCAGGGGGGGACCCAATCAGCCCCAGCATTTT. As protein: CASRGGPNQPQHF. The full variable domain, in which reference TRBV5-1 and TRBJ1-5 provide the parts outside the CDR3, is KAGVTQTPRYLIKTRGQQVTLSCSPISGHRSVSWYQQTPGQGLQFLFEYFSETQRNKGNFPGRFSGRQFSNSRSEMNVSTLELGDSALYLCASRGGPNQPQHFGDGTRLSIL.

This chain joins TRBV7-9 and TRBJ2-6; D is perhaps TRBD1 (5 bases). Germline CDR1 SEHNR, CDR2 FQNEAQ (reference sequence). V was shortened by 7 bases and J by 2 bases, with 12 bases between the two germline ends. The CDR3 runs to 15 residues. CDR3 sequence (DNA): TGTGCCAGCAACCCCCCCAGGGCTGGGGCCAACGTCCTGACTTTC. Protein: CASNPPRAGANVLTF.

This clonotype was seen many times. The chain uses TRBV29-1 and TRBJ2-4, with a weak D call TRBD2 (5 bases). The CDR3 has 13 residues. Trimming stripped 2 bases from V and 0 bases from J, with 5 bases between. CDR1 is SQVTM, CDR2 ANQGSEA, per germline. The CDR3 is CSVELAAKNIQYF. In DNA, the CDR3 is TGCAGCGTTGAACTAGCAGCCAAAAACATTCAGTACTTC. Drawing the rest from reference TRBV29-1 and TRBJ2-4, the complete variable domain is SAVISQKPSRDICQRGTSLTIQCQVDSQVTMMFWYRQQPGQSLTLIATANQGSEATYESGFVIDKFPISRPNLTFSTLTVSNMSPEDSSIYLCSVELAAKNIQYFGAGTRLSVL.